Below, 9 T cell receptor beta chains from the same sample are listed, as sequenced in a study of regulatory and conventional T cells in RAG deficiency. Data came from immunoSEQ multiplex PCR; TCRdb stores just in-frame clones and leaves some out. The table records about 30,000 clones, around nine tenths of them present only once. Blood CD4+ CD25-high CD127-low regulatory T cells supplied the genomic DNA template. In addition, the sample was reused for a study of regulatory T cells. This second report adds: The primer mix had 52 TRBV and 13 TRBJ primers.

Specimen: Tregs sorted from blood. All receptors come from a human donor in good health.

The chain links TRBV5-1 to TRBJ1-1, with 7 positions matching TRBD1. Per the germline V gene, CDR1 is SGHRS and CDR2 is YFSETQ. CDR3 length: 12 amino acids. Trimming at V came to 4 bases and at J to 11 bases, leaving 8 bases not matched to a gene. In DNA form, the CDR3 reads TGCGCCAGCAGCCCTGACAGGGTAAGGGCTTTCTTT. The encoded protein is CASSPDRVRAFF. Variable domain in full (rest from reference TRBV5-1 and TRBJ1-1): KAGVTQTPRYLIKTRGQQVTLSCSPISGHRSVSWYQQTPGQGLQFLFEYFSETQRNKGNFPGRFSGRQFSNSRSEMNVSTLELGDSALYLCASSPDRVRAFFGQGTRLTVV.

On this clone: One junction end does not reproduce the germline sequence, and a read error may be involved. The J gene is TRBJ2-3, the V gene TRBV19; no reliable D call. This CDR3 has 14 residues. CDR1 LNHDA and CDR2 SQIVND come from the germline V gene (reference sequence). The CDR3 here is CASTLGRNTHTQYF. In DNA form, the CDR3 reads TGTGCCAGTACGCTGGGCAGGAACACACATACGCAGTATTTT. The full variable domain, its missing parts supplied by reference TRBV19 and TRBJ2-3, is DGGITQSPKYLFRKEGQNVTLSCEQNLNHDAMYWYRQDPGQGLRLIYYSQIVNDFQKGDIAEGYSVSREKKESFPLTVTSAQKNPTAFYLCASTLGRNTHTQYFGPGTRLTVL.

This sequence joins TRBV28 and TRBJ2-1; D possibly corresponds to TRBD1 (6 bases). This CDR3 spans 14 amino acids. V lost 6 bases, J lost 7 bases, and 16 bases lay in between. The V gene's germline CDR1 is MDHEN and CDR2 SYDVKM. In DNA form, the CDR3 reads TGTGCCAGCAGCCTTGCCAACAGGGAGAATGAGCAGTTCTTC. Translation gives CASSLANRENEQFF.

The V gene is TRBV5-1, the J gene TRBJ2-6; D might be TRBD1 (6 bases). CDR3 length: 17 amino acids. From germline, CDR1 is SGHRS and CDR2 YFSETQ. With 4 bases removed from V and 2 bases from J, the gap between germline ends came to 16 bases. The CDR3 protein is CASSLVLTGTGANVLTF. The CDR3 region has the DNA TGCGCCAGCAGCCTGGTCTTAACAGGGACTGGGGCCAACGTCCTGACTTTC.

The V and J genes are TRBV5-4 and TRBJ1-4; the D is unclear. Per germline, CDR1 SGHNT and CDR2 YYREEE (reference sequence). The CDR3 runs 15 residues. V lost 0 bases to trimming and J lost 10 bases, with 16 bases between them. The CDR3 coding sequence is TGTGCCAGCAGCTTGGTGGGTTCGGCAGGTGGAAAACTGTTTTTT. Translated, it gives CASSLVGSAGGKLFF.

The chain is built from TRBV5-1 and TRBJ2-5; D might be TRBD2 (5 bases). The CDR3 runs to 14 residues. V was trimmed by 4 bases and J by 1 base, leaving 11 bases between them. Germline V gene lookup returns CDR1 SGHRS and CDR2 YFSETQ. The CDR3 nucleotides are TGCGCCAGCAGCACGGGATCAGCCCAAGAGACCCAGTACTTC. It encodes CASSTGSAQETQYF.

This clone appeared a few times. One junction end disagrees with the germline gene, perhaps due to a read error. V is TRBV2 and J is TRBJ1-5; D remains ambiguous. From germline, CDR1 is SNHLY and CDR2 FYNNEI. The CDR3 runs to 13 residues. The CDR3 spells CASNVAGNQPQHF. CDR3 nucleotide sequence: TGTGCGAGCAACGTGGCGGGCAATCAGCCCCAGCATTTT. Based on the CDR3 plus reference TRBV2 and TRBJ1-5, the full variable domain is EPEVTQTPSHQVTQMGQEVILRCVPISNHLYFYWYRQILGQKVEFLVSFYNNEISEKSEIFDDQFSVERPDGSNFTLKIRSTKLEDSAMYFCASNVAGNQPQHFGDGTRLSIL.

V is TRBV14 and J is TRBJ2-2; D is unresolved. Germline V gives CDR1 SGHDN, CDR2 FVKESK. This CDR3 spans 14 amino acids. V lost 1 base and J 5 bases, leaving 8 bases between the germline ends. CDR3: CASSQVLGTGELFF. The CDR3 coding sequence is TGTGCCAGCAGCCAAGTCCTCGGAACCGGGGAGCTGTTTTTT.

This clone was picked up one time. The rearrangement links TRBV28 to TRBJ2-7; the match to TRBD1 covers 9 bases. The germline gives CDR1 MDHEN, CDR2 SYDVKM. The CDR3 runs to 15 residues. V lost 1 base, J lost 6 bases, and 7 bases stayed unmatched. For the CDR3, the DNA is TGTGCCAGCAGTTTATCGGGACAGGGATTGAGCGAGCAGTACTTC. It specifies CASSLSGQGLSEQYF.